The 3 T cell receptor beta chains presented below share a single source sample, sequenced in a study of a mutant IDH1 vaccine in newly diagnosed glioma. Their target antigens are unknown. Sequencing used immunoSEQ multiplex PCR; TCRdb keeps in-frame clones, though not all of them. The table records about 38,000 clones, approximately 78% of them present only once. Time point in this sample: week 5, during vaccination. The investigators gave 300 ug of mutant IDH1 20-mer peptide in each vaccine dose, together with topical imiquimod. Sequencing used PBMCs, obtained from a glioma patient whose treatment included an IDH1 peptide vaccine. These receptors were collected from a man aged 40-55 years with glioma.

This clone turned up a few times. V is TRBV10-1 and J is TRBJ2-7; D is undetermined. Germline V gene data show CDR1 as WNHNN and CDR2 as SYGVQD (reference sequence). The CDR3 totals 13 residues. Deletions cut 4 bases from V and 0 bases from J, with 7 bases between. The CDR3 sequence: CASSAVPSYEQYF. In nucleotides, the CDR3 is TGCGCCAGCAGTGCGGTGCCCTCCTACGAGCAGTACTTC.

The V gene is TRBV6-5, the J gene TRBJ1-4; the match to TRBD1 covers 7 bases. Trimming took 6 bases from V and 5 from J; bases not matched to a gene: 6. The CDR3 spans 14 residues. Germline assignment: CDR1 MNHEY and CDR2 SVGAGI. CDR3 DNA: TGTGCCAGCAGCCCTCGGGACAGCAATGAAAAACTGTTTTTT. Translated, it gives CASSPRDSNEKLFF.

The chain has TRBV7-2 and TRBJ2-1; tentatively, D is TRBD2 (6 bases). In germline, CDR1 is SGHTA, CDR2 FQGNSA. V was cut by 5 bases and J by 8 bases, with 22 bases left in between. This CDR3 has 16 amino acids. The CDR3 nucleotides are TGTGCCAGCAGCCCGATTGAGGGGACTGGCCGCCATGAGCAGTTCTTC. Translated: CASSPIEGTGRHEQFF.